A selection of T cell receptor beta chains follows, all from one sample in a study of blood T cell repertoires in COVID-19. The protocol was immunoSEQ multiplex PCR, while the TCRdb copy is restricted to in-frame clones and leaves out a portion. The repertoire holds about 330,000 clones, with 80% to 90% as singletons. Sequenced material: PBMCs or T cells enriched from blood (not recorded which). All receptors derive from a woman aged 30 to 39 who had recovered from COVID-19. Both conserved end residues are part of each CDR3. D genes are given only for firm matches. Size is stated for part of the rows, as once, few or many counts, or as a class when the clone is expanded.

>TRBJ2-6|-|-|TRBV5-6
TGTGCCAGCCTTGCAGGGTCTGGGGCCAACGTCCTGACTTTC
CASLAGSGANVLTF
>TRBJ1-2|-|TRBD1|TRBV5-8
TGTGCCAGCAGCTTCCCCTCCCGACAGGGGAGATACTATGGCTACACCTTC
CASSFPSRQGRYYGYTF
>TRBJ2-1|-|-|TRBV25-1
TGTGCCAGCAGGTCGGGGCAGGGGAACGTCCGGGACTACAATGAGCAGTTCTTC
CASRSGQGNVRDYNEQFF
>TRBJ1-4|-|TRBD1|TRBV9
TGTGCCAGCAGCCCAGCACAGGGGGCCGCGGAAAAACTGTTTTTT
CASSPAQGAAEKLFF
>TRBJ1-1|once|-|TRBV4-1
TGCGCCAGCAGCCAAGCCCGCGGCTTCTCGAACACTGAAGCTTTCTTT
CASSQARGFSNTEAFF
>TRBJ2-5|-|TRBD1|TRBV4-1
TGCGCCAGCAGCGACCGGCAGGGGGCGGGTGAGACCCAGTACTTC
CASSDRQGAGETQYF
>TRBJ2-5|-|-|TRBV5-1
TGCGCCAGCAGCTTGGACTACCAAGAGACCCAGTACTTC
CASSLDYQETQYF
>TRBJ1-5|once|TRBD1|TRBV5-1
TGCGCCAGCAGCTTGACAGGGGGCGACCAGCCCCAGCATTTT
CASSLTGGDQPQHF
>TRBJ2-7|-|-|TRBV18
TGTGCCAGCTCACCAGGAGGGGCCCAATCGTACGAGCAGTACTTC
CASSPGGAQSYEQYF
>TRBJ2-6|-|TRBD1|TRBV9
TGTGCCAGCAGCGTAGCCTCACAGGGGTACTCTGGGGCCAACGTCCTGACTTTC
CASSVASQGYSGANVLTF
>TRBJ2-5|-|-|TRBV5-1
TGCGCCAGCAGCTCTCGACAGTTCGGCCAAGAGACCCAGTACTTC
CASSSRQFGQETQYF
>TRBJ2-5|-|-|TRBV19
TGTGCCAGTAGTTCAGGGGTAGAGACCCAGTACTTC
CASSSGVETQYF
>TRBJ1-1|-|-|TRBV27
TGTGCCAGCAGTTTAAATTCTGTACGTAGGGGGAACACTGAAGCTTTCTTT
CASSLNSVRRGNTEAFF
>TRBJ2-3|-|TRBD2|TRBV7-6
TGTGCCAGCAGGACTGAGCGGGGGAACTGCACAGATACGCAGTATTTT
CASRTERGNCTDTQYF
>TRBJ1-6|-|-|TRBV5-8
TGTGCCAGCAGCTCGCTAGGATCACCCCTCCACTTT
CASSSLGSPLHF
>TRBJ1-2|-|TRBD1|TRBV18
TGTGCCAGCTCGTCACGACAGGGGGCAGGCTATGGCTACACCTTC
CASSSRQGAGYGYTF
>TRBJ2-7|-|-|TRBV6-5
TGTGCCAGCAGTTACGGACACTCCTACGAGCAGTACTTC
CASSYGHSYEQYF
>TRBJ1-5|-|TRBD1|TRBV5-1
TGCGCCAGCAGCCCGGACAGGAATCAGCCCCAGCATTTT
CASSPDRNQPQHF
>TRBJ2-5|-|-|TRBV2
TGTGCCAGCAGTGACCCGTCCCCCGGGTACTTC
CASSDPSPGYF
>TRBJ1-6|-|TRBD1|TRBV27
TGTGCCAGCAGTTTCGGGACAGAAAATTCACCCCTCCACTTT
CASSFGTENSPLHF
>TRBJ2-3|once|-|TRBV15
TGTGCCACGTGGGCGCTCGGCAGGGGGGAATCAGATACGCAGTATTTT
CATWALGRGESDTQYF
>TRBJ1-5|-|-|TRBV28
TGTGCCAGCAGTTTAGGAGATAGGGGGAATCAGCCCCAGCATTTT
CASSLGDRGNQPQHF
>TRBJ1-6|-|-|TRBV19
TGTGCCTCCGCCCTCGGAGCCGATAATTCACCCCTCCACTTT
CASALGADNSPLHF
>TRBJ1-2|-|TRBD1|TRBV28
TGTGCCAGCAGTTTTCTTGGCATGGGACAGGGGGCCGGAGGCTACACCTTC
CASSFLGMGQGAGGYTF
>TRBJ2-2|-|TRBD2|TRBV5-4
TGTGCCAGCAGCACGGGACTAGCGGGGGCGAACACCGGGGAGCTGTTTTTT
CASSTGLAGANTGELFF
>TRBJ2-1|-|TRBD2|TRBV11-2
TGTGCCAGCAGCTTTTTAGCGGGGGCAACCTACAATGAGCAGTTCTTC
CASSFLAGATYNEQFF
>TRBJ1-2|-|-|TRBV6-2/TRBV6-3
TGTGCCAGCAGCCCTTTGGAGGTTACAGGGTTCTATGGCTACACCTTC
CASSPLEVTGFYGYTF
>TRBJ1-6|-|TRBD1|TRBV7-8
TGTGCCAGCAGCTTAGAGACAGGGGAGGACCGAGCACCCCTCCACTTT
CASSLETGEDRAPLHF
>TRBJ1-3|-|TRBD1|TRBV5-4
TGTGCCAGCAGCCGGGACAGCAGAAACACCATATATTTT
CASSRDSRNTIYF
>TRBJ2-2|once|-|TRBV27
TGTGCCAGCAGTGTCACAGGGTTACCCGGGGAGCTGTTTTTT
CASSVTGLPGELFF
>TRBJ2-7|-|-|TRBV2
TGTGCCAGCAGTGGAACCTCGTGGGGGACTCCATACGAGCAGTACTTC
CASSGTSWGTPYEQYF
>TRBJ2-1|once|TRBD1|TRBV6-2/TRBV6-3
TGTGCCAGCAGTTACGGACAGGGTTCCCCCAATGAGCAGTTCTTC
CASSYGQGSPNEQFF